Listed here is a single T cell receptor beta chain. The antigen remains unidentified. This specimen belongs to a study of cytomegalovirus exposure and HLA in healthy donors. 13 Jbeta primers and 60 Vbeta primers were used for the PCR. TCRdb keeps only in-frame clones here, not all; method: immunoSEQ multiplex PCR. This sample has around 150,000 clones, with about 79% found just once. Study results and caveats: An analysis was carried out later, and it reportedly showed fewer N-insertions in an Asian-associated ancestry cluster than the approximately 670-donor mean. Altogether, some 170 TCR beta chains were recorded as cytomegalovirus-associated. TCR beta V- and J-gene trimming was later associated with a missense DCLRE1C variant.

The receptor was isolated from a male donor in good health and CMV-seronegative. The sample was PBMCs.

The DNA for the CDR3 is TGTGCCAGCAGTGAAAATACGGGACAGTCCTACAATGAGCAGTTCTTC. Residues: CASSENTGQSYNEQFF. The V call is TRBV9, the J call TRBJ2-1; 7 bases line up with TRBD1. J gave up 1 base and V 5 bases, and 9 bases lay outside the gene matches. CDR1 and CDR2 from the germline V gene are SGDLS and YYNGEE. The length of the CDR3 is 16 residues.